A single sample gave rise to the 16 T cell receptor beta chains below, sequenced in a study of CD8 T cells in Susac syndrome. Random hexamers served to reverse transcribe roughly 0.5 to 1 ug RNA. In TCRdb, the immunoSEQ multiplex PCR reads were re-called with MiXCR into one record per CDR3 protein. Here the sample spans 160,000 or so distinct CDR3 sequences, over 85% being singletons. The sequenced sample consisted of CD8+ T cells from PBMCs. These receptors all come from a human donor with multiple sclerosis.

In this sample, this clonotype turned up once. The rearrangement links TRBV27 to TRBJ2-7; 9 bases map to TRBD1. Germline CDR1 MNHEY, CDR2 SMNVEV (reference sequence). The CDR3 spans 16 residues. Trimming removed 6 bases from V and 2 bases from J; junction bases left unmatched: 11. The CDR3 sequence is CASSQIGTGPPYEQYF. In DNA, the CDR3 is TGTGCCAGCAGCCAGATTGGGACAGGGCCTCCCTACGAGCAGTACTTC.

The CDR3: CASSRRLGYEQYF. CDR3 bases: TGTGCCAGCAGCCGAAGACTGGGCTACGAGCAGTACTTC. This sequence joins TRBV14 and TRBJ2-7; D remains ambiguous. The CDR3 is 13 amino acids. Trimming cost V 4 bases and J 3 bases, with 10 bases left between them. Germline lookup yields CDR1 SGHDN and CDR2 FVKESK.

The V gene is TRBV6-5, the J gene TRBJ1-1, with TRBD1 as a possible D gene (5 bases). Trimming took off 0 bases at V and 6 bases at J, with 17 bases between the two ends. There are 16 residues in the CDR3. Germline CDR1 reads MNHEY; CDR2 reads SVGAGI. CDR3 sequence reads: CASSYSQGSISAEAFF. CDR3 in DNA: TGTGCCAGCAGTTACTCGCAGGGATCGATTTCGGCTGAAGCTTTCTTT.

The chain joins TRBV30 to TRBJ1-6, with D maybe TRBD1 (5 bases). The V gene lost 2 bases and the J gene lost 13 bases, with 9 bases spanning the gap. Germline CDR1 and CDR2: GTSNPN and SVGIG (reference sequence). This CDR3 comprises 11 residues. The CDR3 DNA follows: TGTGCCTGGAGTATCGGGGGGCCCCTCCACTTT. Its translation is CAWSIGGPLHF.

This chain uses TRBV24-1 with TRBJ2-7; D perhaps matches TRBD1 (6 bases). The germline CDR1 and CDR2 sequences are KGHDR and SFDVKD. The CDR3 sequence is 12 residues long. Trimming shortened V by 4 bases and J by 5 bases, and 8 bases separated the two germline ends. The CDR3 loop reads CATSETGNEQYF. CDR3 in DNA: TGTGCCACCAGTGAAACAGGGAACGAGCAGTACTTC.

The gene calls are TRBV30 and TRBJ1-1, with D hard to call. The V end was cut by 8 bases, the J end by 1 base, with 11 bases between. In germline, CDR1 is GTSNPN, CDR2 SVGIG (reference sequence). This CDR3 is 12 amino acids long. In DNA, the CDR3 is TGTGCCCTTAGAATCGGGAACACTGAAGCTTTCTTT. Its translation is CALRIGNTEAFF.

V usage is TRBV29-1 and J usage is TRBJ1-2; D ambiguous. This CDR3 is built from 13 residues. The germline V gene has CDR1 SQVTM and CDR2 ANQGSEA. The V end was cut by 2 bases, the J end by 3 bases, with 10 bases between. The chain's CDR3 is CSVERRADYGYTF. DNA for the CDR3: TGCAGCGTTGAACGTAGGGCTGACTATGGCTACACCTTC.

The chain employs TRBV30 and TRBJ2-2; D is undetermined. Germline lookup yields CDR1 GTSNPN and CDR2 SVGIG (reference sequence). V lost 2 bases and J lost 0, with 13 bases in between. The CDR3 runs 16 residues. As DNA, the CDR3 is TGTGCCTGGAGTCATCCGGACGGATCGAACACCGGGGAGCTGTTTTTT. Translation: CAWSHPDGSNTGELFF.

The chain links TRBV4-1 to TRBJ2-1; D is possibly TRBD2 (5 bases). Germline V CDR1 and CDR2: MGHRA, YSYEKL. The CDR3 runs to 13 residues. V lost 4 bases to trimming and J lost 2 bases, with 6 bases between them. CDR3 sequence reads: CASSPEAYNEQFF. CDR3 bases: TGCGCCAGCAGCCCGGAGGCCTACAATGAGCAGTTCTTC.

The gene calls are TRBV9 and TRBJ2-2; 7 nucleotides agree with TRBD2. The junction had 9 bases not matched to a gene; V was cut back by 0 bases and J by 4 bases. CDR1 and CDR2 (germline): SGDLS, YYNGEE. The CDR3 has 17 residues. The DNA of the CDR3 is TGTGCCAGCAGCGTAGCTGGGCGGGGGTCTCTCACCGGGGAGCTGTTTTTT. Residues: CASSVAGRGSLTGELFF.

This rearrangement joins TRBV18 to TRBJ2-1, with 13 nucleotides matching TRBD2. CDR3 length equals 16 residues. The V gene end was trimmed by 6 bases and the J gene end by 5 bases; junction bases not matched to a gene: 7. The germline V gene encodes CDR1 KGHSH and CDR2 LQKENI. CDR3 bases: TGTGCCAGCTCCCCCGGGACTAGCGGGGTGGACAATGAGCAGTTCTTC. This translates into CASSPGTSGVDNEQFF.

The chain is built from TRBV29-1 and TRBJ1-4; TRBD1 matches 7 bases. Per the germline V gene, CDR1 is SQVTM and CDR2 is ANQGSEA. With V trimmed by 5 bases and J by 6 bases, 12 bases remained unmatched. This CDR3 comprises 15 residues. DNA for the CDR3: TGCAGCGTTCCGGGGGAAGGGGGCGTTGATGAAAAACTGTTTTTT. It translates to CSVPGEGGVDEKLFF.

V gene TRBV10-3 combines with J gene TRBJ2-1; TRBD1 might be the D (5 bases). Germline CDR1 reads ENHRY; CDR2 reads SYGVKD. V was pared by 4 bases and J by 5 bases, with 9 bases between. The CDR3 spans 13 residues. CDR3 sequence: CAISVSGNNEQFF. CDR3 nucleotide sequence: TGTGCCATCAGTGTATCAGGGAACAATGAGCAGTTCTTC.

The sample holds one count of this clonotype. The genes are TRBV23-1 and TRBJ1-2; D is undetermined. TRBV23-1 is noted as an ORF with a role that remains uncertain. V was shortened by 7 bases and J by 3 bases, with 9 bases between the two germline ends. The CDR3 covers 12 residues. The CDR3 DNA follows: TGCGCCAGCACCCCGGGGTACTATGGCTACACCTTC. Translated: CASTPGYYGYTF.

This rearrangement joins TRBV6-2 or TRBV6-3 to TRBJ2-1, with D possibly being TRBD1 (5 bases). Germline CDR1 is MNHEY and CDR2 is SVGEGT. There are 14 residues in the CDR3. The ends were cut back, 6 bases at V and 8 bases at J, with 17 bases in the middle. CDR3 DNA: TGTGCCAGCAGCCTCAGGGAATTGGTCGATGAGCAGTTCTTC. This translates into CASSLRELVDEQFF.

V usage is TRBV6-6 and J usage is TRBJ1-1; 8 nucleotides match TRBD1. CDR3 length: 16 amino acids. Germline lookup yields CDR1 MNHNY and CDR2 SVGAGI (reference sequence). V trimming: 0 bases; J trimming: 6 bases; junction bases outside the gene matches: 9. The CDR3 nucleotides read TGTGCCAGCAGTTACTCGAGTGGAGGACAGGGAGCTGAAGCTTTCTTT. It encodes CASSYSSGGQGAEAFF.